Listed below are T cell receptor beta chains from one sample, sequenced in a study of blood T cell repertoires in COVID-19. This table comes from immunoSEQ multiplex PCR, and its TCRdb copy is limited to in-frame clones, with some not included. The repertoire consists of around 160,000 clones, with approximately 80% occurring once and the leading ten covering 2.5% to 3%. Material: peripheral blood. All receptors derive from a woman aged 40 to 50 with active or convalescent COVID-19. The CDR3 runs from the conserved cysteine through the conserved F or W. The D gene is left open where the match is weak. Not every row has a clone size; where given, it reads once, few, many or a size class.

>13|TRBD2|once|TRBJ2-7|TRBV24-1
CAIQPGGGYEQYF
TGTGCCATCCAGCCGGGAGGAGGGTACGAGCAGTACTTC
>15|TRBD1|few|TRBJ1-6|TRBV11-2
CASSPRTGYSSPLHF
TGTGCCAGCAGCCCCCGGACAGGTTATTCTTCACCCCTCCACTTT
>14|.|.|TRBJ2-7|TRBV20-1
CSASGQGLSYEQYF
TGCAGTGCTAGTGGGCAGGGATTGTCCTACGAGCAGTACTTC
>17|TRBD2|once|TRBJ2-1|TRBV28
CASSLTTGGGGYNEQFF
TGTGCCAGTAGTTTAACCACGGGCGGCGGGGGGTACAATGAGCAGTTCTTC
>15|TRBD1|.|TRBJ2-5|TRBV5-1
CASSHNRGSQETQYF
TGCGCCAGCAGCCACAACAGGGGATCACAAGAGACCCAGTACTTC
>15|TRBD1|once|TRBJ1-1|TRBV14
CASSQMGQGSTEAFF
TGTGCCAGCAGCCAAATGGGACAGGGGTCCACTGAAGCTTTCTTT
>14|.|.|TRBJ2-1|TRBV19
CASWAGILDNEQFF
TGTGCCAGTTGGGCGGGGATCTTAGACAATGAGCAGTTCTTC
>12|TRBD2|.|TRBJ2-7|TRBV5-5
CASSLRAGGQYF
TGTGCCAGCAGCTTGAGGGCGGGAGGGCAGTACTTC
>13|TRBD1|.|TRBJ2-2|TRBV5-4
CASSYRGPGELFF
TGTGCCAGCAGCTACAGGGGGCCCGGGGAGCTGTTTTTT
>14|TRBD1|.|TRBJ1-1|TRBV5-1
CASSFWDSYTEAFF
TGCGCCAGCAGCTTTTGGGACAGTTACACTGAAGCTTTCTTT
>14|.|.|TRBJ1-2|TRBV6-2/TRBV6-3
CASSYSGQAGGYTF
TGTGCCAGCAGTTACTCCGGGCAGGCGGGGGGCTACACCTTC
>17|.|.|TRBJ1-4|TRBV30
CAWSVRGRLGTNEKLFF
TGTGCCTGGAGTGTACGCGGGCGCTTGGGGACTAATGAAAAACTGTTTTTT
>17|TRBD2|.|TRBJ2-7|TRBV29-1
CSVWAWGTGGINYEQYF
TGCAGCGTTTGGGCGTGGGGGACCGGGGGGATAAACTACGAGCAGTACTTC
>13|.|.|TRBJ2-1|TRBV7-9
CASSSDRARRGFF
TGTGCCAGCAGCTCCGACAGGGCCCGGCGGGGGTTCTTC
>16|.|.|TRBJ1-1|TRBV5-6
CASSLVTGIANTEAFF
TGTGCCAGCAGCTTGGTTACAGGGATAGCGAACACTGAAGCTTTCTTT
>15|TRBD1|.|TRBJ1-1|TRBV14
CASSSRQGLRTEAFF
TGTGCCAGCAGCTCAAGACAGGGGTTGAGGACTGAAGCTTTCTTT
>15|TRBD1|.|TRBJ1-6|TRBV18
CASSPAGTGNSPLHF
TGTGCCAGCTCACCCGCCGGGACAGGGAATTCACCCCTCCACTTT
>15|.|.|TRBJ1-1|TRBV19
CASSIQARLNTEAFF
TGTGCCAGTAGTATTCAGGCCAGACTGAACACTGAAGCTTTCTTT
>14|TRBD1|.|TRBJ1-2|TRBV14
CASSQTGGYYGYTF
TGTGCCAGCAGCCAAACAGGGGGCTACTATGGCTACACCTTC
>13|.|.|TRBJ1-1|TRBV12-3/TRBV12-4
CASSLGGGTEAFF
TGTGCCAGCAGTTTAGGCGGGGGCACTGAAGCTTTCTTT
>15|TRBD1|.|TRBJ1-1|TRBV4-1
CASSQPDRALAGAFF
TGCGCCAGCAGCCAACCGGACAGGGCCCTTGCTGGAGCTTTCTTT
>17|TRBD1|.|TRBJ1-1|TRBV6-1
CASSEPGWGTGNTEAFF
TGTGCCAGCAGTGAACCAGGTTGGGGGACAGGGAACACTGAAGCTTTCTTT
>14|TRBD1|few|TRBJ1-5|TRBV6-5
CASRGTDSNQPQHF
TGTGCCAGCAGGGGGACAGATAGCAATCAGCCCCAGCATTTT
>15|.|.|TRBJ2-5|TRBV5-1
CASSFQGRAEETQYF
TGCGCCAGCAGCTTTCAGGGGCGGGCCGAAGAGACCCAGTACTTC
>16|TRBD1|.|TRBJ2-2|TRBV11-2
CASSLHRGPGTGELFF
TGTGCCAGCAGCTTACACAGGGGGCCAGGAACCGGGGAGCTGTTTTTT
>13|.|.|TRBJ1-4|TRBV6-5
CASSYGPNEKLFF
TGTGCCAGCAGTTACGGGCCCAATGAAAAACTGTTTTTT
>14|TRBD2|.|TRBJ2-7|TRBV6-5
CASHQAGRTYEQYF
TGTGCCAGCCACCAGGCCGGGAGGACGTACGAGCAGTACTTC
>15|TRBD1|.|TRBJ1-5|TRBV2
CASSDEQGPPQPQHF
TGTGCCAGCAGTGACGAACAGGGGCCCCCTCAGCCCCAGCATTTT
>16|.|.|TRBJ1-3|TRBV2
CASSGTMDYSGNTIYF
TGTGCCAGCAGCGGGACGATGGACTACTCTGGAAACACCATATATTTT